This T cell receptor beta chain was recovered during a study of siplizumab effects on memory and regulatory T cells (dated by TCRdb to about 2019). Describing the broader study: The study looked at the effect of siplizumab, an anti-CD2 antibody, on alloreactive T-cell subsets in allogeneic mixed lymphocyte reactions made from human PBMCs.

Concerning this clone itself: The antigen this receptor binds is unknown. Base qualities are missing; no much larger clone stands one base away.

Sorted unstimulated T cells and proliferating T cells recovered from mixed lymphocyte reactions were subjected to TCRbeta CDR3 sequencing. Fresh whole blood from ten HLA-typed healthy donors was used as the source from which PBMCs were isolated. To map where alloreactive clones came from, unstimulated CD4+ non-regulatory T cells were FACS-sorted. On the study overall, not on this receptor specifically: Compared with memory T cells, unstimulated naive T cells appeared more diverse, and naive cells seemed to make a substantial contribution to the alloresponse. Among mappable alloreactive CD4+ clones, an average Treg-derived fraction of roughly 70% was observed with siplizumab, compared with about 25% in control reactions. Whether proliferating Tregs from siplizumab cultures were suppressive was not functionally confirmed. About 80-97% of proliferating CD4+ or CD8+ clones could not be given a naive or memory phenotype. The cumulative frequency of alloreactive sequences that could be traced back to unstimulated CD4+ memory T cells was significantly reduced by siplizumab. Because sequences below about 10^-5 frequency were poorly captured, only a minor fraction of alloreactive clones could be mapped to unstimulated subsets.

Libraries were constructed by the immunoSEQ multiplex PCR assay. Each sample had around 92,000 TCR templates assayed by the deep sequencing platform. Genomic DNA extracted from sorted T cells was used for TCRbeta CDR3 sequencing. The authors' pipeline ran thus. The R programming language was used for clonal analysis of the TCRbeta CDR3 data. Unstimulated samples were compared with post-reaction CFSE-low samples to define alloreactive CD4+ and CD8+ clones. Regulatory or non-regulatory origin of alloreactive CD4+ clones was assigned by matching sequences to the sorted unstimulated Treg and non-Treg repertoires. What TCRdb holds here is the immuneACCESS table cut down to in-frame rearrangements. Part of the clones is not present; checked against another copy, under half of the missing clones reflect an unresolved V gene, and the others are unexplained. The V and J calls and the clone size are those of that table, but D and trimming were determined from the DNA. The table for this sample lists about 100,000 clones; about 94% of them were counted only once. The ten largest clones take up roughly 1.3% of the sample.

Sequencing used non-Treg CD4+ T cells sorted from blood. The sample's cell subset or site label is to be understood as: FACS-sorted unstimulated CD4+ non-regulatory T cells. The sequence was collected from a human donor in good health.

CDR3 reads: CASKGASTGELFF. The nucleotide sequence reads TGTGCCAGTAAGGGGGCCTCCACCGGGGAGCTGTTTTTT. The rearrangement joined TRBV7-3 to TRBJ2-2; TRBD1 fits 7 bases in the junction. The germline V gene yields SGHTA for CDR1 and FQGTGA for CDR2. The CDR3 spans 13 residues, from the cysteine through the phenylalanine. Solely the CDR3 DNA is kept, with 39 bases framed from the first base. The germline V end is reduced by 9 bases and the J end by 4 bases; junction bases left unmatched: 5. Beyond the CDR3, the reference TRBV7-3 and TRBJ2-2 genes provide the residues; the full variable domain reads: GAGVSQTPSNKVTEKGKYVELRCDPISGHTALYWYRQSLGQGPEFLIYFQGTGAADDSGLPNDRFFAVRPEGSVSTLKIQRTERGDSAVYLCASKGASTGELFFGEGSRLTVL.